The 12 T cell receptor beta chains below come from one sample, sequenced in a study of regulatory T cells in long-lasting Graves disease. Investigators prepared the TCR beta libraries by applying iRepertoire HTBI primers and Arm-PCR of CDR3 regions. Each CDR3 protein is one row after TCRdb ran MiXCR on the multiplex PCR reads. The repertoire holds 650,000 to 700,000 distinct CDR3 sequences, 25% to 30% seen once, with under 55% in the top ten. As to time point: persistent/refractory GD, antithyroid drugs over 5 years with positive TRAb. Extracted PBMC RNA gave rise to the TCR library. The source was peripheral blood mononuclear cells (PBMCs), collected when the disease was refractory, from a patient treated with antithyroid drugs. These receptors all come from a female donor with Graves disease.

This clonotype was recorded many times. The gene calls are TRBV12-3 or TRBV12-4 and TRBJ1-2; 10 positions agree with TRBD1. CDR3 size: 17 residues. The ends lost 6 bases at V and 0 bases at J; junction bases unmatched: 10. CDR3 in DNA: TGTGCCAGCAGGGCCGGGACAGGGGAGGGGGCTAACTATGGCTACACCTTC. As protein: CASRAGTGEGANYGYTF.

The chain links TRBV20-1 to TRBJ1-1; a possible D gene is TRBD1 (5 bases). Per germline, CDR1 DFQATT and CDR2 SNEGSKA (reference sequence). Trimming stripped 3 bases from V and 2 bases from J, with 10 bases between. The CDR3 is 13 amino acids. The CDR3 nucleotides read TGCAGTGCTAGTTGGGACGTAAACACTGAAGCTTTCTTT. This encodes CSASWDVNTEAFF.

This chain joins TRBV30 and TRBJ1-1; 7 bases align to TRBD1. The germline V gene encodes CDR1 GTSNPN and CDR2 SVGIG (reference sequence). This CDR3 contains 14 residues. Trimming removed 1 base from V and 5 bases from J; junction bases left unmatched: 7. CDR3 in amino acids: CAWSGPTGQTEAFF. The CDR3, as DNA: TGTGCCTGGAGTGGTCCGACAGGGCAGACTGAAGCTTTCTTT.

The chain joins TRBV19 to TRBJ2-5; TRBD2 is a possible D gene (6 bases). The CDR3 spans 15 residues. Between the trimmed V and J ends, which lost 5 bases and 4 bases, there was a span of 17 bases. The germline V gene encodes CDR1 LNHDA and CDR2 SQIVND (reference sequence). In nucleotides, the CDR3 is TGTGCCAGTAGTTTGTCTACGGGAGCGGGAGAGACCCAGTACTTC. The encoded protein is CASSLSTGAGETQYF.

The table lists this clonotype with many counts. The chain has TRBV12-3 or TRBV12-4 and TRBJ2-7; D is possibly TRBD1 (6 bases). The CDR3 consists of 13 residues. Trimming left V 6 bases short and J 3 bases short, with 12 bases between. Written as DNA, the CDR3 is TGTGCCAGCAGGATACAGGGAGTCTACGAGCAGTACTTC. Translating it yields CASRIQGVYEQYF.

V is TRBV11-2 and J is TRBJ1-4; D might be TRBD1 (6 bases). Germline CDR1 reads SGHAT; CDR2 reads FQNNGV. The CDR3 extends over 16 amino acids. V dropped 0 bases and J dropped 5 bases, with 13 bases sitting between them. In DNA, the CDR3 is TGTGCCAGCAGCTTAGAGCAGGGGATTAGGAATGAAAAACTGTTTTTT. Its protein product is CASSLEQGIRNEKLFF.

CDR3 in amino acids: CASREDSSGNTIYF. DNA of the CDR3: TGTGCCAGCAGGGAGGACAGCTCTGGAAACACCATATATTTT. The chain recombines TRBV6-2 or TRBV6-3 with TRBJ1-3; D is possibly TRBD1 (6 bases). Per the germline V gene, CDR1 is MNHEY and CDR2 is SVGEGT. The V end was cut by 6 bases, the J end by 0 bases, with 9 bases between. The CDR3 is made up of 14 amino acids.

The gene calls are TRBV19 and TRBJ1-2; possibly TRBD1 for D (5 bases). V gave up 5 bases and J gave up 11 bases, with 18 bases separating them. This CDR3 has 13 amino acids. Germline CDR1 LNHDA, CDR2 SQIVND (reference sequence). The CDR3: CASSPDTRGGYTF. In DNA form, the CDR3 reads TGTGCCAGTAGTCCGGACACCCGGGGTGGTTACACCTTC.

The table lists this clonotype with many counts. The chain's CDR3 is CASNVTPGRGSATGELFF. The CDR3 DNA reads TGTGCCAGCAATGTTACCCCGGGACGGGGAAGTGCCACCGGGGAGCTGTTTTTT. The chain couples TRBV28 to TRBJ2-2; D possibly uses TRBD1 or TRBD2 (5 bases each). Germline V lookup: CDR1 MDHEN, CDR2 SYDVKM. V gave up 7 bases and J gave up 4 bases, with 25 bases separating them. The CDR3 is made up of 18 amino acids. Using reference TRBV28 and TRBJ2-2 for the parts outside the CDR3, the full variable domain is DVKVTQSSRYLVKRTGEKVFLECVQDMDHENMFWYRQDPGLGLRLIYFSYDVKMKEKGDIPEGYSVSREKKERFSLILESASTNQTSMYLCASNVTPGRGSATGELFFGEGSRLTVL.

This clonotype was recorded at least ten times. The genes are TRBV2 and TRBJ1-5; tentatively, D is TRBD1 (5 bases). Germline V gene sequence: CDR1 SNHLY, CDR2 FYNNEI. The CDR3 contains 15 residues. The ends were cut back, 6 bases at V and 5 bases at J, with 17 bases in the middle. Here the CDR3 DNA reads TGTGCCAGCAGCCCGGGGCTGGCCTCCTATCAGCCCCAGCATTTT. Protein: CASSPGLASYQPQHF.

This clonotype has just a few counts. The rearrangement uses TRBV6-1 and TRBJ1-6; D not resolved. The CDR3 is made up of 13 amino acids. V was clipped by 7 bases and J by 9 bases, with 13 bases between them. Germline CDR1 MNHNS, CDR2 SASEGT. The CDR3 DNA is TGTGCCAGCACGCCTCGCCTGGGTTCACCCCTCCACTTT. Residues: CASTPRLGSPLHF.

This clonotype was counted at least ten times. This sequence joins TRBV2 and TRBJ1-5, with D maybe TRBD1 (5 bases). V was shortened by 7 bases and J by 0 bases, with 10 bases between the two germline ends. The CDR3 contains 14 residues. From germline, CDR1 is SNHLY and CDR2 FYNNEI. CDR3 coding DNA: TGTGCCAGCACATGGGACGGTAGCAATCAGCCCCAGCATTTT. Its protein product is CASTWDGSNQPQHF.